This TCR beta chain originates from a study of cytomegalovirus exposure and HLA in healthy donors. This clone was seen more than once but under ten times. The PCR had 60 Vbeta and 13 Jbeta primers. Sequenced by immunoSEQ multiplex PCR; TCRdb stores in-frame clones only, minus some. Among 100,000 to 150,000 clones listed, 65% to 90% were seen once. The material sequenced was PBMCs. The TCR originated in a man aged 18 to 29 in good health and CMV-seronegative.

This CDR3 is CASSLAEGQPNTGELFF. CDR3 DNA sequence: TGCGCCAGCAGCTTGGCGGAGGGACAGCCCAATACCGGGGAGCTGTTTTTT. The V call is TRBV5-1, the J call TRBJ2-2; weak D call: TRBD1 (7 bases). Germline V gene lookup returns CDR1 SGHRS and CDR2 YFSETQ. CDR3 size: 17 residues. The germline V and J ends were trimmed by 0 bases and 5 bases, with 17 bases remaining between them.